Presented here are 21 T cell receptor beta chains from one specimen sequenced in a study of response to subunit inactivated influenza vaccine. From the RT-PCR reads, TCRdb called clonotypes with MiXCR, one entry per CDR3 protein. The sample shows approximately 300,000 distinct CDR3 sequences, approximately 23% of them seen only once. This specimen consisted of PBMCs from blood, obtained roughly 20 months after vaccination. Receptor source: a man aged 45 to 70 who received an inactivated influenza vaccine.

This chain joins TRBV28 and TRBJ1-6; 8 bases match TRBD1. The V gene end was trimmed by 5 bases and the J gene end by 10 bases; junction bases not matched to a gene: 10. Looked up from germline, CDR1 is MDHEN and CDR2 is SYDVKM. This CDR3 spans 15 amino acids. Here the CDR3 reads CASSPPDRGGSPLHF. DNA for the CDR3: TGTGCCAGCAGTCCCCCCGACAGGGGAGGGTCACCCCTCCACTTT. Full variable domain (outside the CDR3, taken from reference TRBV28 and TRBJ1-6): DVKVTQSSRYLVKRTGEKVFLECVQDMDHENMFWYRQDPGLGLRLIYFSYDVKMKEKGDIPEGYSVSREKKERFSLILESASTNQTSMYLCASSPPDRGGSPLHFGNGTRLTVT.

V usage is TRBV20-1 and J usage is TRBJ1-6; possibly TRBD1 for D (5 bases). The CDR3 is 19 residues long. In germline, CDR1 is DFQATT, CDR2 SNEGSKA (reference sequence). V dropped 2 bases and J dropped 6 bases, with 26 bases sitting between them. CDR3 sequence (DNA): TGCAGTGCTAGACCTACCCTACCTGGGACGGCCTGGGGTAATTCACCCCTCCACTTT. Amino acids: CSARPTLPGTAWGNSPLHF.

V usage is TRBV19 and J usage is TRBJ1-6; 9 bases are a match to TRBD1. CDR3 size: 16 residues. CDR1 and CDR2 from the germline V gene are LNHDA and SQIVND (reference sequence). V was pared by 5 bases and J by 13 bases, with 15 bases of the junction left unmatched. CDR3 in amino acids: CASSGQGPNSIGPLHF. The CDR3 DNA reads TGTGCCAGTAGTGGACAGGGGCCAAATTCGATAGGTCCCCTCCACTTT.

J is TRBJ1-1 and V is TRBV28; TRBD1 aligns across 8 bases. The V gene end was trimmed by 6 bases and the J gene end by 5 bases; junction bases not matched to a gene: 8. The CDR3 totals 14 residues. Germline V gene data show CDR1 as MDHEN and CDR2 as SYDVKM. Written as DNA, the CDR3 is TGTGCCAGCAGGATAGACAGGGGAGGAACTGAAGCTTTCTTT. Amino acid sequence: CASRIDRGGTEAFF. Filled out from reference TRBV28 and TRBJ1-1, the complete variable domain reads DVKVTQSSRYLVKRTGEKVFLECVQDMDHENMFWYRQDPGLGLRLIYFSYDVKMKEKGDIPEGYSVSREKKERFSLILESASTNQTSMYLCASRIDRGGTEAFFGQGTRLTVV.

This clonotype was seen a few times. This sequence joins TRBV7-8 and TRBJ1-3, with a tentative D call TRBD1 (5 bases). Looked up from germline, CDR1 is SGHVS and CDR2 is FQNEAQ. CDR3 length equals 18 residues. Between the trimmed V and J ends, which lost 0 bases and 4 bases, there was a span of 19 bases. CDR3 sequence: CASSLARLWAGAGNTIYF. In nucleotides, the CDR3 is TGTGCCAGCAGCTTAGCCAGACTGTGGGCCGGGGCCGGAAACACCATATATTTT.

This clonotype was counted ten times or more. V is TRBV6-5 and J is TRBJ2-7; no definite D call. The CDR3 covers 16 residues. The V end lost 2 bases, the J end lost 4 bases, and 18 bases lay between the germline ends. Germline V lookup: CDR1 MNHEY, CDR2 SVGAGI. Here the CDR3 DNA reads TGTGCCAGCAGTTACGTACGTGCGGTACCCCCTTACGAGCAGTACTTC. It encodes CASSYVRAVPPYEQYF.

This clonotype was detected a few times. The gene calls are TRBV28 and TRBJ2-7; the D is unclear. V was clipped by 7 bases and J by 6 bases, with 16 bases between them. Germline-derived CDR1 and CDR2 are MDHEN and SYDVKM. The CDR3 sequence is 13 residues long. The chain's CDR3 is CASTPGSSLEQYF. The CDR3 bases are TGTGCCAGCACCCCGGGTTCCTCCCTCGAGCAGTACTTC.

This clonotype has only a few counts. This chain uses TRBV24-1 with TRBJ2-5; 9 bases map to TRBD1. This CDR3 comprises 16 residues. Trimming at V came to 6 bases and at J to 4 bases, leaving 11 bases not matched to a gene. Germline-derived CDR1 and CDR2 are KGHDR and SFDVKD. The CDR3: CATSRLDRGYGETQYF. DNA for the CDR3: TGTGCCACCAGTCGCCTTGACAGGGGGTATGGAGAGACCCAGTACTTC.

With respect to this clonotype: A read error is likely, as this CDR3 ends without the conserved phenylalanine or tryptophan. This rearrangement joins TRBV4-3 to TRBJ2-7, with 7 bases matching TRBD2. CDR1 LGHNA and CDR2 YSLEER come from the germline V gene. This CDR3 has 16 residues. Trimming took 5 bases from V and 3 from J; bases not matched to a gene: 13. This CDR3 is CASSLGSGVGGYEQYS. As DNA, the CDR3 is TGCGCCAGCAGCTTGGGGAGCGGGGTGGGAGGCTACGAGCAGTACTCC.

This clonotype was seen a handful of times. The chain combines TRBV19 with TRBJ1-1; unclear D gene. The ends were cut back, 6 bases at V and 7 bases at J, with 9 bases in the middle. The CDR3 sequence is 11 residues long. Germline V gives CDR1 LNHDA, CDR2 SQIVND (reference sequence). DNA for the CDR3: TGTGCCAGTAGGACCAGAGGTGAAGCTTTCTTT. As protein: CASRTRGEAFF.

This clonotype was detected only a few times. This sequence joins TRBV27 and TRBJ2-7; 7 bases map to TRBD1. The CDR3 is made up of 15 amino acids. Germline V gene data show CDR1 as MNHEY and CDR2 as SMNVEV (reference sequence). The ends lost 5 bases at V and 4 bases at J; junction bases unmatched: 11. The CDR3 loop reads CASSVTGLGTYEQYF. The CDR3 nucleotides read TGTGCCAGCAGTGTGACAGGGTTGGGTACGTACGAGCAGTACTTC.

This clonotype has only one observation. J is TRBJ2-1 and V is TRBV28; D gene ambiguous. Germline CDR1 reads MDHEN; CDR2 reads SYDVKM. The CDR3 contains 16 residues. V dropped 1 base and J dropped 5 bases, with 15 bases sitting between them. In nucleotides, the CDR3 is TGTGCCAGCAGTTTATTTGACGCGCAGAAAAACAATGAGCAGTTCTTC. Its protein product is CASSLFDAQKNNEQFF.

This clonotype was seen a few times. This chain uses TRBV15 with TRBJ2-7, with a possible D match to TRBD1 (6 bases). V was cut by 4 bases and J by 10 bases, with 14 bases left in between. The CDR3 sequence is 12 residues long. Germline V gives CDR1 LNHNV, CDR2 YYDKDF (reference sequence). The CDR3 DNA follows: TGTGCCACCAGCAAGGGTGGACAGATCCAGTACTTC. It encodes CATSKGGQIQYF.

The chain carries TRBV20-1 and TRBJ2-2; unclear D gene. The CDR3 totals 15 residues. V shed 3 bases and J shed 0 bases, with 11 bases lying between them. Germline values: CDR1 DFQATT, CDR2 SNEGSKA (reference sequence). DNA of the CDR3: TGCAGTGCTAGCCCTTACACTTCGAACACCGGGGAGCTGTTTTTT. Its translation is CSASPYTSNTGELFF.

This clonotype was detected only a few times. The chain carries TRBV20-1 and TRBJ1-5; D remains ambiguous. The CDR3 runs 14 residues. Per germline, CDR1 DFQATT and CDR2 SNEGSKA (reference sequence). Trimming stripped 0 bases from V and 7 bases from J, with 13 bases between. CDR3 in amino acids: CSARDPGNSQPQHF. The CDR3, as DNA: TGCAGTGCTAGAGATCCGGGGAATAGCCAGCCCCAGCATTTT.

This rearrangement joins TRBV5-1 to TRBJ2-5; 11 nucleotides match TRBD1. V shed 4 bases and J 1 base; nucleotides not matched to a gene: 3. The CDR3 loop spans 15 amino acids. Germline V CDR1 and CDR2: SGHRS, YFSETQ. This chain's CDR3 is CASSPGTGGQETQYF. The CDR3 nucleotides are TGCGCCAGCAGCCCAGGGACAGGGGGCCAAGAGACCCAGTACTTC.

This clonotype came up many times. The V and J genes are TRBV7-8 and TRBJ1-5; D not certain. Trimming shortened V by 1 base and J by 3 bases, and 16 bases separated the two germline ends. CDR1 is SGHVS, CDR2 FQNEAQ, per germline. CDR3 length: 17 amino acids. Here the CDR3 reads CASSLGHVPTNNQPQHF. The CDR3 region has the DNA TGTGCCAGCAGCTTAGGACATGTCCCTACCAACAATCAGCCCCAGCATTTT.

The rearrangement uses TRBV5-1 and TRBJ1-2; no clear D gene. The germline V gene has CDR1 SGHRS and CDR2 YFSETQ. Trimming shortened V by 0 bases and J by 8 bases, and 11 bases separated the two germline ends. This CDR3 is built from 13 residues. This CDR3 reads CASSLEVVGGYTF. The CDR3 DNA reads as TGCGCCAGCAGCTTGGAAGTGGTTGGAGGCTACACCTTC.

This clonotype was observed a few times. The chain couples TRBV6-8 to TRBJ1-1, with 10 bases aligning to TRBD1. J lost 0 bases, V lost 4 bases, and 5 bases had no gene match. The CDR3 extends over 16 amino acids. CDR1 is MNHGY and CDR2 is SAAAGT in the germline V gene. This CDR3 is CASSSTGTGVNTEAFF. The CDR3 coding sequence is TGTGCCAGCAGTTCCACCGGGACAGGGGTGAACACTGAAGCTTTCTTT.

This clonotype showed up just a few times. The V call is TRBV20-1, the J call TRBJ2-7; 9 bases map to TRBD2. The length of the CDR3 is 15 residues. From germline, CDR1 is DFQATT and CDR2 SNEGSKA (reference sequence). V was clipped by 1 base and J by 2 bases; unmatched bases: 6. CDR3 residues: CSARATSGTPYEQYF. In nucleotides, the CDR3 is TGCAGTGCTAGAGCGACTAGCGGAACCCCCTACGAGCAGTACTTC.

The chain carries TRBV5-1 and TRBJ2-5, with 10 bases lining up with TRBD2. Trimming took 1 base from V and 5 from J; bases not matched to a gene: 2. The CDR3 has 14 residues. Per germline, CDR1 SGHRS and CDR2 YFSETQ. The CDR3: CASSLLAGVETQYF. The CDR3 coding sequence is TGCGCCAGCAGCTTGCTAGCGGGAGTGGAGACCCAGTACTTC.